This TCR beta chain was obtained from a study of blood T cell repertoires in COVID-19. Study as a whole: Italy, Spain and the United States were the sources of the convalescent and acute COVID-19 samples.

Clones were read by immunoSEQ multiplex PCR, and TCRdb kept only the in-frame ones, dropping some. The sample lists 240,000 or so clones, around 86% occurring once. Germline V gene data show CDR1 as SGHAT and CDR2 as FQNNGV. Trimming left V 1 base short and J 8 bases short, with 14 bases between. The CDR3 covers 14 residues. This chain uses TRBV11-2 with TRBJ1-1, with a tentative D call TRBD1 (5 bases). The TCR was taken from a woman aged 40 to 50 with acute COVID-19. What was sequenced was PBMCs or T cells enriched from blood (not recorded which). In DNA, the CDR3 is TGTGCCAGCAGCTTAGGTAGGACAAGTATAGAAGCTTTCTTT. Its translation is CASSLGRTSIEAFF.